Listed here are 20 T cell receptor beta chains from one sample, sequenced in a study of cytomegalovirus exposure and HLA in healthy donors. The study ran its PCR with 60 Vbeta and 13 Jbeta primers. Clones were sequenced by immunoSEQ multiplex PCR, and TCRdb holds only the in-frame ones, with some missing. The profile covers over 150,000 clones, with around 67% appearing a single time and roughly 4% taken by the ten largest. Material for sequencing was PBMCs. The receptor set was obtained from a woman younger than 35 in good health and CMV-seropositive.

As concerns this clone: One end of the junction fails to match germline, which may point to a read error. This chain uses TRBV7-7 with TRBJ2-1; 7 bases fit TRBD2. This CDR3 contains 15 residues. Germline V CDR1 and CDR2: SSHAT, FNYEAQ (reference sequence). CDR3 loop: CASSPSGESYNEQFF. The CDR3 coding sequence is TGTGCTAGCAGCCCAAGCGGGGAATCCTACAATGAGCAGTTCTTC.

The chain uses TRBV7-8 and TRBJ1-1, with 11 bases identical to TRBD1. This CDR3 comprises 15 residues. The germline gives CDR1 SGHVS, CDR2 FQNEAQ. V shed 5 bases and J 11 bases; nucleotides not matched to a gene: 13. The CDR3 spells CASSRSDRGRFTAFF. CDR3 bases: TGTGCCAGCAGCCGATCGGACAGGGGGCGATTCACCGCTTTCTTT.

V usage is TRBV18 and J usage is TRBJ2-7; unclear D gene. V was pared by 5 bases and J by 2 bases, with 10 bases between. Germline CDR1 reads KGHSH; CDR2 reads LQKENI. The CDR3 extends over 13 amino acids. The CDR3 region is CASSDKFTYEQYF. As DNA, the CDR3 is TGTGCCAGCTCAGACAAGTTTACCTACGAGCAGTACTTC.

J is TRBJ1-6 and V is TRBV4-3; D possibly corresponds to TRBD1 (6 bases). With 3 bases removed from V and 7 bases from J, the gap between germline ends came to 16 bases. CDR3 length: 16 residues. CDR1 LGHNA and CDR2 YSLEER come from the germline V gene. The CDR3 bases are TGCGCCAGCAGCCAGGCACTCACAGGGCGGAATTCACCCCTCCACTTT. This gives the protein CASSQALTGRNSPLHF.

The rearrangement joins TRBV7-9 to TRBJ2-7; 7 bases are a match to TRBD1. There are 15 residues in the CDR3. Trimming removed 5 bases from V and 1 base from J; junction bases left unmatched: 8. The germline CDR1 and CDR2 sequences are SEHNR and FQNEAQ (reference sequence). The chain's CDR3 is CASSPGQVPSYEQYF. The CDR3 bases are TGTGCCAGCAGCCCCGGACAGGTACCTTCCTACGAGCAGTACTTC.

The chain joins TRBV2 to TRBJ2-5; 9 bases align to TRBD2. Trimming cost V 9 bases and J 0 bases; bases outside gene matches: 5. This CDR3 is 14 amino acids long. CDR1 SNHLY and CDR2 FYNNEI come from the germline V gene. The CDR3: CASLSGGYQETQYF. The CDR3 DNA follows: TGTGCCAGTCTGAGCGGGGGGTACCAAGAGACCCAGTACTTC. The entire variable domain, with the rest obtained from reference TRBV2 and TRBJ2-5, is as follows: EPEVTQTPSHQVTQMGQEVILRCVPISNHLYFYWYRQILGQKVEFLVSFYNNEISEKSEIFDDQFSVERPDGSNFTLKIRSTKLEDSAMYFCASLSGGYQETQYFGPGTRLLVL.

This clone was seen once. The DNA for the CDR3 is TGTGCCAGCAGCCCAGACAGGGAGGACTATGGCTACACCTTC. This sequence encodes CASSPDREDYGYTF. The chain uses TRBV27 and TRBJ1-2; 7 bases agree with TRBD1. This CDR3 comprises 14 residues. Germline CDR1 is MNHEY and CDR2 is SMNVEV (reference sequence). V shed 6 bases, J shed 3 bases, and the junction held 7 bases outside the gene matches.

For this clone: Other nucleotide sequences from this sample produce the same CDR3. This chain joins TRBV6-6 and TRBJ1-2; 7 nucleotides align to TRBD1. Germline V gives CDR1 MNHNY, CDR2 SVGAGI (reference sequence). The J segment lost 4 bases and the V segment lost 0 bases, leaving 2 bases of the junction unmatched. The CDR3 runs to 14 residues. This CDR3 reads CASSYSDRSYGYTF. CDR3 DNA sequence: TGTGCCAGCAGTTACTCGGACAGGAGCTATGGCTACACCTTC.

J is TRBJ2-7 and V is TRBV29-1; the match to TRBD1 covers 9 bases. The V and J ends lost 0 bases and 7 bases, in that order; junction bases with no gene match: 10. The CDR3 loop spans 15 amino acids. CDR1 is SQVTM, CDR2 ANQGSEA, per germline. CDR3 nucleotide sequence: TGCAGCGTTGAAGATGCGGGACAGGGATCTCGGGAGCAGTACTTC. This codes for CSVEDAGQGSREQYF.

This clone was seen once. The V and J genes are TRBV10-3 and TRBJ2-1, with D perhaps TRBD1 (5 bases). Germline values: CDR1 ENHRY, CDR2 SYGVKD. The CDR3 has 14 amino acids. V was clipped by 6 bases and J by 2 bases, with 11 bases between them. In nucleotides, the CDR3 is TGTGCCATCAGGCGGACACCAACCTACAATGAGCAGTTCTTC. The encoded protein is CAIRRTPTYNEQFF.

V is TRBV7-9 and J is TRBJ2-7; D is unclear. The CDR3 has 12 amino acids. Per the germline V gene, CDR1 is SEHNR and CDR2 is FQNEAQ (reference sequence). V was clipped by 4 bases and J by 1 base, with 5 bases between them. The chain's CDR3 is CASSSLSYEQYF. The CDR3 DNA reads TGTGCCAGCAGCTCGTTATCCTACGAGCAGTACTTC.

This chain links TRBV30 with TRBJ2-2, with TRBD2 matching over 9 bases. The CDR3 totals 18 residues. J gave up 7 bases and V 0 bases, and 15 bases lay outside the gene matches. Germline lookup yields CDR1 GTSNPN and CDR2 SVGIG (reference sequence). The CDR3 here is CAWSVLGVGLARVGELFF. Here the CDR3 DNA reads TGTGCCTGGAGTGTACTAGGAGTGGGACTAGCACGTGTCGGGGAGCTGTTTTTT.

The V gene is TRBV15, the J gene TRBJ1-4; D is ambiguous. Germline lookup yields CDR1 LNHNV and CDR2 YYDKDF (reference sequence). The CDR3 loop spans 15 amino acids. Between the trimmed V and J ends, which lost 0 bases and 5 bases, there was a span of 10 bases. The CDR3 loop is CATSRDPVLNEKLFF. CDR3 DNA: TGTGCCACCAGCAGAGATCCTGTTTTAAATGAAAAACTGTTTTTT.

The chain employs TRBV6-4 and TRBJ2-1, with 9 nucleotides matching TRBD2. V was pared by 6 bases and J by 4 bases, with 7 bases of the junction left unmatched. Per germline, CDR1 MRHNA and CDR2 SNTAGT. The CDR3 loop spans 15 amino acids. CDR3 in DNA: TGTGCCAGCAGCGCGAGACTAGCGGCTTACAATGAGCAGTTCTTC. Protein sequence: CASSARLAAYNEQFF.

CDR3 sequence reads: CASSQGLAGVGSYNEQFF. CDR3 sequence (DNA): TGCGCCAGCAGCCAGGGACTAGCGGGAGTGGGTTCCTACAATGAGCAGTTCTTC. The gene calls are TRBV5-1 and TRBJ2-1; 14 positions agree with TRBD2. From germline, CDR1 is SGHRS and CDR2 YFSETQ. V lost 4 bases and J lost 1; bases outside the gene matches: 7. The CDR3 runs to 18 residues.

This rearrangement joins TRBV6-1 to TRBJ2-1; no definite D call. V gave up 4 bases and J gave up 7 bases, with 5 bases separating them. Germline V gene data show CDR1 as MNHNS and CDR2 as SASEGT. The CDR3 is made up of 11 amino acids. The CDR3 sequence: CASSALNEQFF. The CDR3 DNA reads as TGTGCCAGCAGTGCTTTAAATGAGCAGTTCTTC.

This clone has more than one count but fewer than ten. The chain combines TRBV29-1 with TRBJ1-1, with D unresolved. This CDR3 contains 17 residues. Germline-derived CDR1 and CDR2 are SQVTM and ANQGSEA. The V end lost 5 bases, the J end lost 2 bases, and 24 bases lay between the germline ends. In nucleotides, the CDR3 is TGCAGCGTTCCTTACCTCCCGGGTAACCCCATTAACACTGAAGCTTTCTTT. It yields the protein CSVPYLPGNPINTEAFF.

The rearrangement links TRBV27 to TRBJ1-5; D is uncertain. CDR1 is MNHEY, CDR2 SMNVEV, per germline (reference sequence). V lost 6 bases and J 3 bases, leaving 9 bases between the germline ends. The CDR3 spans 13 residues. CDR3 sequence (DNA): TGTGCCAGCAGCCCCAGAAACAATCAGCCCCAGCATTTT. The encoded protein is CASSPRNNQPQHF.

The chain links TRBV7-9 to TRBJ2-7, with 10 bases lining up with TRBD2. V was clipped by 0 bases and J by 1 base; unmatched bases: 6. CDR1 is SEHNR, CDR2 FQNEAQ, per germline (reference sequence). The CDR3 has 17 amino acids. The CDR3 loop is CASSLAGSGRASYEQYF. Written as DNA, the CDR3 is TGTGCCAGCAGCTTAGCGGGGAGCGGGAGGGCATCCTACGAGCAGTACTTC.

This chain links TRBV7-3 with TRBJ2-3; 11 bases line up with TRBD2. The CDR3 has 16 residues. From germline, CDR1 is SGHTA and CDR2 FQGTGA. Losses at the gene ends were 5 bases for V and 4 bases for J; bases not matched to a gene: 8. CDR3: CASSRNLAGGADTQYF. CDR3 sequence (DNA): TGTGCCAGCAGCCGTAACCTAGCGGGGGGTGCAGATACGCAGTATTTT.